Each of the 22 T cell receptor beta chains below was sequenced from the same sample in a study of CD8 T cells in Susac syndrome. Reverse transcription used about 0.45 to 1 ug RNA and random hexamers. TCRdb re-called the immunoSEQ multiplex PCR reads with MiXCR, one entry per CDR3 protein. The table records more than 200,000 distinct CDR3 sequences, roughly 92% of them present only once. Material: CD8+ T cells from PBMCs. The receptors originated from a human donor with multiple sclerosis.

V usage is TRBV11-2 and J usage is TRBJ2-7; TRBD1 is a possible D gene (7 bases). Trimming left V 5 bases short and J 5 bases short, with 19 bases between. The CDR3 loop spans 15 amino acids. Germline V gene sequence: CDR1 SGHAT, CDR2 FQNNGV. CDR3 coding DNA: TGTGCCAGCAGCCTCCTCCAGGGGGGCCGAGACGAGCAGTACTTC. Translated, it gives CASSLLQGGRDEQYF. Together with reference TRBV11-2 and TRBJ2-7, the CDR3 gives the full variable domain: EAGVAQSPRYKIIEKRQSVAFWCNPISGHATLYWYQQILGQGPKLLIQFQNNGVVDDSQLPKDRFSAERLKGVDSTLKIQPAKLEDSAVYLCASSLLQGGRDEQYFGPGTRLTVT.

This clonotype was seen once. This chain connects TRBV12-3 or TRBV12-4 to TRBJ2-2, with 7 bases lining up with TRBD2. This CDR3 has 16 amino acids. V was clipped by 1 base and J by 4 bases; unmatched bases: 6. The CDR3, as DNA: TGTGCCAGCAGTTTAGAGTCGAGCGGGGCCACCGGGGAGCTGTTTTTT. It specifies CASSLESSGATGELFF.

This clonotype occurred once. The chain joins TRBV15 to TRBJ1-1, with 7 bases that match TRBD1. The CDR3 loop spans 17 amino acids. The germline V gene has CDR1 LNHNV and CDR2 YYDKDF (reference sequence). V shed 5 bases and J 4 bases; nucleotides not matched to a gene: 16. The CDR3 DNA sequence: TGTGCCACCAGCGGAGGGGGATATCTCGGGACAGCCACTGAAGCTTTCTTT. The encoded protein is CATSGGGYLGTATEAFF.

The chain uses TRBV5-1 and TRBJ2-3; 9 bases map to TRBD1. CDR1 is SGHRS and CDR2 is YFSETQ in the germline V gene. The CDR3 loop spans 13 amino acids. Unmatched junction bases numbered 1, after V lost 4 bases and J lost 4 bases. The CDR3 here is CASSGQGPDTQYF. The DNA for the CDR3 is TGCGCCAGCAGCGGACAGGGGCCAGATACGCAGTATTTT.

This clonotype was detected a few times. The rearrangement links TRBV30 to TRBJ2-7, with 13 bases aligning to TRBD2. Germline V lookup: CDR1 GTSNPN, CDR2 SVGIG (reference sequence). CDR3 length: 16 residues. J lost 6 bases, V lost 2 bases, and 10 bases had no gene match. In DNA form, the CDR3 reads TGTGCCTGGAGTCTCCCCGGGACTAGCGGGAAGGTCGAGCAGTACTTC. Translating it yields CAWSLPGTSGKVEQYF.

The CDR3 sequence is CASSETSSREQFF. CDR3 coding DNA: TGTGCCAGCAGTGAAACAAGCTCGAGAGAGCAGTTCTTC. J is TRBJ2-1 and V is TRBV25-1; no clear D gene. Trimming left V 2 bases short and J 10 bases short, with 12 bases between. Germline CDR1 and CDR2: MGHDK and SYGVNS. The length of the CDR3 is 13 residues.

This clonotype was counted only a few times. The CDR3 DNA reads as TGTGCCAGCAGTGCAGGGGGGAACACTGAAGCTTTCTTT. Translated, it gives CASSAGGNTEAFF. The chain carries TRBV9 and TRBJ1-1, with 7 bases matching TRBD1. CDR1 and CDR2 (germline): SGDLS, YYNGEE. There are 13 residues in the CDR3. V shed 5 bases, J shed 1 base, and the junction held 2 bases outside the gene matches.

This clonotype was counted only a few times. The V gene is TRBV14, the J gene TRBJ2-1, with 8 bases identical to TRBD2. The CDR3 is 15 amino acids. Germline V gene data show CDR1 as SGHDN and CDR2 as FVKESK. V was pared by 6 bases and J by 0 bases, with 4 bases of the junction left unmatched. CDR3 sequence: CASSPGGGSYNEQFF. The DNA of the CDR3 is TGTGCCAGCAGTCCGGGAGGGGGCTCCTACAATGAGCAGTTCTTC.

The rearrangement links TRBV6-1 to TRBJ1-5; D remains ambiguous. Per the germline V gene, CDR1 is MNHNS and CDR2 is SASEGT. The V end lost 3 bases, the J end lost 4 bases, and 7 bases lay between the germline ends. The CDR3 loop spans 13 amino acids. This CDR3 reads CASSDTPNQPQHF. The CDR3 DNA is TGTGCCAGCAGTGATACCCCGAATCAGCCCCAGCATTTT.

This clonotype was observed once. The chain combines TRBV7-9 with TRBJ2-7, with 10 bases matching TRBD2. J was trimmed by 6 bases and V by 5 bases; bases with no gene match: 13. From germline, CDR1 is SEHNR and CDR2 FQNEAQ (reference sequence). This CDR3 contains 16 residues. The CDR3 sequence: CASSPPSSGSSLEQYF. In DNA, the CDR3 is TGTGCCAGCAGCCCCCCGTCTAGCGGGAGCTCTCTCGAGCAGTACTTC.

The rearrangement links TRBV24-1 to TRBJ2-2; D perhaps matches TRBD2 (6 bases). CDR1 and CDR2 from the germline V gene are KGHDR and SFDVKD. CDR3 length equals 15 residues. Trimming shortened V by 5 bases and J by 0 bases, and 9 bases separated the two germline ends. Here the CDR3 DNA reads TGTGCCACCAGTGCAAAGCGGGCGAACACCGGGGAGCTGTTTTTT. This encodes CATSAKRANTGELFF.

The table lists this clonotype with a count of one. The chain recombines TRBV19 with TRBJ2-1, with a tentative D call TRBD1 (6 bases). V dropped 5 bases and J dropped 2 bases, with 16 bases sitting between them. The CDR3 is 16 residues long. Germline loops: CDR1 LNHDA, CDR2 SQIVND (reference sequence). The DNA of the CDR3 is TGTGCCAGTAGTCTCACAGGGTTTGGCGCCTACAATGAGCAGTTCTTC. This gives the protein CASSLTGFGAYNEQFF.

The V gene is TRBV7-8, the J gene TRBJ2-2, with D possibly being TRBD1 (6 bases). The CDR3 extends over 15 amino acids. Germline-derived CDR1 and CDR2 are SGHVS and FQNEAQ. Deletions cut 1 base from V and 7 bases from J, with 13 bases between. CDR3 sequence (DNA): TGTGCCAGCAGCTTAGAGGGGGTTCCGCTCGGGGAGCTGTTTTTT. This sequence encodes CASSLEGVPLGELFF.

The chain joins TRBV4-3 to TRBJ2-7; the match to TRBD2 covers 10 bases. This CDR3 spans 15 amino acids. Trimming took 1 base from V and 4 from J; bases not matched to a gene: 4. Germline CDR1 and CDR2: LGHNA and YSLEER. The CDR3 bases are TGCGCCAGCAGCCAAGCGCTAGCGGGAGCTTACGAGCAGTACTTC. Translating it yields CASSQALAGAYEQYF.

This clonotype came up a few times. This sequence joins TRBV18 and TRBJ2-2, with TRBD1 matching over 10 bases. The V segment lost 1 base and the J segment 0 bases; nucleotides outside the gene matches: 5. Germline CDR1 reads KGHSH; CDR2 reads LQKENI. The CDR3 spans 18 residues. CDR3 coding DNA: TGTGCCAGCTCACCACGCCCGGGACAGGGGCCGAACACCGGGGAGCTGTTTTTT. This sequence encodes CASSPRPGQGPNTGELFF.

The gene calls are TRBV6-5 and TRBJ1-1; TRBD1 matches 7 bases. J lost 3 bases, V lost 6 bases, and 7 bases had no gene match. This CDR3 region has 14 residues. Germline CDR1 reads MNHEY; CDR2 reads SVGAGI. Written as DNA, the CDR3 is TGTGCCAGCAGAACCGGGACAGTATACACTGAAGCTTTCTTT. Translated, it gives CASRTGTVYTEAFF.

This chain uses TRBV23-1 with TRBJ2-7; D may be TRBD1 (7 bases). TRBV23-1 carries the ORF label, with uncertain function. CDR3 length equals 16 residues. Trimming removed 4 bases at V and 3 bases at J, with 19 bases between. CDR3 sequence: CASSLTRTGLLYEQYF. The CDR3 nucleotides read TGCGCCAGCAGTCTGACTAGGACAGGTCTACTCTACGAGCAGTACTTC.

This clonotype has a single count. CDR3 sequence (DNA): TGTGCCAGCAGCCCTTGGGGGGAGCAGTACTTC. Amino acids: CASSPWGEQYF. The V call is TRBV28, the J call TRBJ2-7; D could derive from TRBD1 or TRBD2 (5 bases each). V dropped 6 bases and J dropped 7 bases, with 10 bases sitting between them. This CDR3 has 11 residues. Germline V lookup: CDR1 MDHEN, CDR2 SYDVKM.

The sample holds one count of this clonotype. The CDR3 DNA reads as TGTGCCACCAGCAGTAGAGGGGGCTGGGGTCAGCCCCAGCATTTT. Its translation: CATSSRGGWGQPQHF. The chain has TRBV15 and TRBJ1-5, with TRBD1 identical over 7 bases. CDR1 is LNHNV and CDR2 is YYDKDF in the germline V gene (reference sequence). The CDR3 contains 15 residues. Germline trimming cut 3 bases from V and 6 bases from J; bases unmatched to any gene: 8.

The chain is built from TRBV14 and TRBJ2-4, with a weak D call TRBD1 (6 bases). CDR3 length: 14 amino acids. Trimming pared 4 bases from V and 5 bases from J, leaving 12 bases between. The germline V gene encodes CDR1 SGHDN and CDR2 FVKESK. In DNA form, the CDR3 reads TGTGCCAGCAGCCGTGGGACACTGGAAAACATTCAGTACTTC. Its protein is CASSRGTLENIQYF. The whole variable domain, remainder taken from reference TRBV14 and TRBJ2-4, is EAGVTQFPSHSVIEKGQTVTLRCDPISGHDNLYWYRRVMGKEIKFLLHFVKESKQDESGMPNNRFLAERTGGTYSTLKVQPAELEDSGVYFCASSRGTLENIQYFGAGTRLSVL.

This chain links TRBV12-3 or TRBV12-4 with TRBJ1-1; the D is unclear. V lost 7 bases and J 1 base, leaving 13 bases between the germline ends. The CDR3 is 14 amino acids. The CDR3 protein is CASIPGPENTEAFF. The CDR3, as DNA: TGTGCCAGCATCCCGGGTCCGGAGAACACTGAAGCTTTCTTT.

The chain recombines TRBV27 with TRBJ2-7; no clear D gene. The CDR3 sequence is 12 residues long. The germline CDR1 and CDR2 sequences are MNHEY and SMNVEV (reference sequence). The V and J ends lost 8 bases and 1 base respectively, with 9 bases between them. The CDR3 loop reads CASGRLSYEQYF. CDR3 bases: TGTGCCAGCGGGCGCCTTTCCTACGAGCAGTACTTC.